This T cell receptor beta chain stems from a study of T cells in localized non-small cell lung cancer. Data came from immunoSEQ multiplex PCR; TCRdb stores just in-frame clones and leaves some out. This table has 30,000 to 35,000 clones, around nine tenths appearing once. V shed 7 bases and J shed 0 bases, with 15 bases lying between them. Germline-derived CDR1 and CDR2 are MNHNS and SASEGT. The length of the CDR3 is 15 residues. The specimen was peripheral blood, collected before any cancer treatment. The rearrangement links TRBV6-1 to TRBJ1-1; a possible D gene is TRBD1 (6 bases). This TCR was recovered from a woman aged 40 to 75 with stage I lung adenocarcinoma. CDR3 nucleotides: TGTGCCAGCATAGATGGCCGGACAGTGAACACTGAAGCTTTCTTT. Encoded protein: CASIDGRTVNTEAFF.